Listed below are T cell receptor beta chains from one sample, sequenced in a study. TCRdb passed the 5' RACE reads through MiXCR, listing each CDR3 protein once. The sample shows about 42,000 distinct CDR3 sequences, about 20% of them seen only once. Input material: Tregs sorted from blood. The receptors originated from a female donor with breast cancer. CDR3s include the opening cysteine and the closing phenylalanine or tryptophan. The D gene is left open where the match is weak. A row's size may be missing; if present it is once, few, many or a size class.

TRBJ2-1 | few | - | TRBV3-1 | TGTGCCAGCAGCCCGTTCTACAATGAGCAGTTCTTC | CASSPFYNEQFF
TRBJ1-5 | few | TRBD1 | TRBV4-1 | TGCGCCAGCAGCCAACCACGAGGGGACAGGAAGAATCAGCCCCAGCATTTT | CASSQPRGDRKNQPQHF
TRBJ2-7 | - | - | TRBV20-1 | TGCAGTGCTAGCGGGGAGGTTTGCGGCGAGCAGTACTTC | CSASGEVCGEQYF
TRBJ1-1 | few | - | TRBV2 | TGTGCCAGCAGTGAAGTGGCAGGGGATGAAGCTTTCTTT | CASSEVAGDEAFF
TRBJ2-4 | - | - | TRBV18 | TGTGCCAGCTCACCACCGGGGGCTGACAACATTCTGTACTTC | CASSPPGADNILYF
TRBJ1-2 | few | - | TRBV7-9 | TGTGCCAGCACCTCGGAGGGAATAGACTATGGCTACACCTTC | CASTSEGIDYGYTF
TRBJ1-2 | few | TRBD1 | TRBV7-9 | TGTGCCAGCAGCTTGACGGGGACAGGGGGACGTGGCTACACCTTC | CASSLTGTGGRGYTF
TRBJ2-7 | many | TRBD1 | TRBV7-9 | TGTGCCAGCAGCTTGGGGACAGGCCGCTCCTACGAGCAGTACTTC | CASSLGTGRSYEQYF
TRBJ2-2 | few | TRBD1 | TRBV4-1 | TGCGCCAGCAGCCAGCCCGGGACAGGGGTCACCGGGGAGCTGTTTTTT | CASSQPGTGVTGELFF
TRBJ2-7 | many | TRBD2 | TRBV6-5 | TGTGCCAGCAGCCCGCGAGGGGCGGGAGGTTCCTACGAGCAGTACTTC | CASSPRGAGGSYEQYF